This T cell receptor beta chain was captured by sequencing in a study of blood T cell repertoires in COVID-19. Study-wide context: Researchers got acute and convalescent COVID-19 samples from the United States, Italy and Spain. Sources were T cells, B-cell-depleted T cells, or PBMCs; the material itself was cDNA or gDNA.

The protocol was immunoSEQ multiplex PCR, while the TCRdb copy is restricted to in-frame clones and leaves out a portion. The sample lists about 200,000 clones, around 84% occurring once. The germline V gene encodes CDR1 LGHNA and CDR2 YSLEER. The CDR3 runs 18 residues. V lost 1 base and J 3 bases, leaving 22 bases between the germline ends. Sequences were obtained from peripheral blood. The receptor was isolated from a man aged 50 to 59 with active or convalescent COVID-19. This chain links TRBV4-3 with TRBJ2-7, with D possibly TRBD2 on 6 matching bases. CDR3 nucleotide sequence: TGCGCCAGCAGCCAAGCGCCACCTAGTCTACGGGAGAGCTACGAGCAGTACTTC. Residues: CASSQAPPSLRESYEQYF.